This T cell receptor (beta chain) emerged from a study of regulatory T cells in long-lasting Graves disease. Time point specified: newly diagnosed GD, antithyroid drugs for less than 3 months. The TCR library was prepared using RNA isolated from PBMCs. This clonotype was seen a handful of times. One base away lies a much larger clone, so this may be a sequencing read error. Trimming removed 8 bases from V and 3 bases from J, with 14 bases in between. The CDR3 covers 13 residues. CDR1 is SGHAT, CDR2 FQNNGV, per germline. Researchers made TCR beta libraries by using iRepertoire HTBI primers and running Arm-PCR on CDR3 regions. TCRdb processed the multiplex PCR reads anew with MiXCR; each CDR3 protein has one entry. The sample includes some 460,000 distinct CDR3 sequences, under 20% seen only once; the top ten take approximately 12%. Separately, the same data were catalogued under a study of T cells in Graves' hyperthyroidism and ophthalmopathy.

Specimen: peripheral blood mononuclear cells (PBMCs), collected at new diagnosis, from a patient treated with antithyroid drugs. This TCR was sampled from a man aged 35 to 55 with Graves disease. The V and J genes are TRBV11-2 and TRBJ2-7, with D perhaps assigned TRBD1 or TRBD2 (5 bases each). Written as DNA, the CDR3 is TGTGCCAGCGCATGGGACGGCGACTACGAGCAGTACTTC. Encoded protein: CASAWDGDYEQYF.